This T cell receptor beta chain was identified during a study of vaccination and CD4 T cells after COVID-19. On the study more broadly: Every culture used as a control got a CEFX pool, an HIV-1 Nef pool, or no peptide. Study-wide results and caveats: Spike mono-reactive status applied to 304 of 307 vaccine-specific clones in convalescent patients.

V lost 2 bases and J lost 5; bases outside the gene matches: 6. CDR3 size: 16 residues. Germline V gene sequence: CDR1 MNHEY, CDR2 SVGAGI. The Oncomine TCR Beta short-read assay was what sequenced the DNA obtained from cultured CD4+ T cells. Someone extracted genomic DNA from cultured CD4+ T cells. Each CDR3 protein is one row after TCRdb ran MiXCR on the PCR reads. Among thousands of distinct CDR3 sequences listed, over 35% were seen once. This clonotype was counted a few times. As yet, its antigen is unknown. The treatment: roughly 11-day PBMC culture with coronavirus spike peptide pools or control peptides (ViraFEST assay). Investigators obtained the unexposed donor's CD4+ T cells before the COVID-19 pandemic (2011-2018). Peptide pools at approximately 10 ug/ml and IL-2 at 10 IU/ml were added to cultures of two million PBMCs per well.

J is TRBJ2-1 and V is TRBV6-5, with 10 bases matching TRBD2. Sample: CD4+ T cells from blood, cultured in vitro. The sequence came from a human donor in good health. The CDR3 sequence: CASSYLTSGNNNEQFF. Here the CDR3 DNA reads TGTGCCAGCAGTTACCTAACTAGCGGGAATAACAATGAGCAGTTCTTC.